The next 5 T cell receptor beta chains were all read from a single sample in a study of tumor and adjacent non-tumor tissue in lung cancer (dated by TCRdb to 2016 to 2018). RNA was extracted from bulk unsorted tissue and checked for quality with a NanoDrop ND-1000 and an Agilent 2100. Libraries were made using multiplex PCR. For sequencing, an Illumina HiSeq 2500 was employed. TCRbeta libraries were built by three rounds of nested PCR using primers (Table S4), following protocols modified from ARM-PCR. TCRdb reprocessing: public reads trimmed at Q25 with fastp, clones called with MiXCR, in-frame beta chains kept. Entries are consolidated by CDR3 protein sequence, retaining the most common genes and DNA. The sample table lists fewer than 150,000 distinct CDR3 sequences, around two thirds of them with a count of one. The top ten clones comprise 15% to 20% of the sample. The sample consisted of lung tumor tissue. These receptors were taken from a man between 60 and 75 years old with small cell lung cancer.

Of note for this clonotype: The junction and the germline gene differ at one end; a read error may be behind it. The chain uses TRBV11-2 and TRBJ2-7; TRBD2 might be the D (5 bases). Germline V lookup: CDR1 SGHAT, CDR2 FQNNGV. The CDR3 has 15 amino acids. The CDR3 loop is CANSPREGWAYEQYF. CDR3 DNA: TGTGCCAACAGCCCCCGTGAGGGTTGGGCCTACGAGCAGTACTTC.

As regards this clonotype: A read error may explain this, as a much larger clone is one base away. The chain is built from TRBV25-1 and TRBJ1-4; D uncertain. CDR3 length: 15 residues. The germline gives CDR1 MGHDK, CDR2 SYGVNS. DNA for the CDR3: TGTGCCAGCAGTGCCAGGACGGCAACTAATGGAAAACTGTTTTTT. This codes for CASSARTATNGKLFF.

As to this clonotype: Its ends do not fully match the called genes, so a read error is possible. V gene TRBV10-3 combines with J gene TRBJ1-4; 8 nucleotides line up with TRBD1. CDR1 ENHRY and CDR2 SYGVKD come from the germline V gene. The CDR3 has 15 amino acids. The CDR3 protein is CDISDSQGGEEKLLF. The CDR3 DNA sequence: TGTGACATCAGTGACTCACAGGGGGGGGAGGAAAAACTGCTTTTT.

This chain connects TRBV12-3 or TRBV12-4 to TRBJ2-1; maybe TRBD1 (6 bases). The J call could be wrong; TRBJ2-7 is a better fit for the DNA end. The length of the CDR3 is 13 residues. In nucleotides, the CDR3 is TGTGCCAGCGCCCAGGGGCAGTTCAATGAGCAGTACTTC. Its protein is CASAQGQFNEQYF.

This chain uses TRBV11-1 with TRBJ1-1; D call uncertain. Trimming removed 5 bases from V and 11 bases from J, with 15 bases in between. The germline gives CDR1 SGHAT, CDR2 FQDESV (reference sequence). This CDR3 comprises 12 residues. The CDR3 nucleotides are TGTGCCAGCAGCGCTCTTGGCACTAAGGCTTTCTTT. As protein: CASSALGTKAFF.